This entry lists 29 T cell receptor beta chains sequenced from one sample in a study of neoadjuvant anti-PD-1 for oral cavity cancer. Time point specified: after neoadjuvant nivolumab, at surgical resection. TCRdb keeps only in-frame clones here, not all; method: immunoSEQ multiplex PCR. In the table there are 63,000 or so clones, 86% of which are singletons. The sequencing here drew on PBMCs, taken after nivolumab (anti-PD-1) treatment. The receptor source for this set is a person between 35 and 79 years old with oral cavity squamous cell carcinoma.

This chain uses TRBV18 with TRBJ1-1; D not certain. V was clipped by 5 bases and J by 1 base, with 8 bases between them. Germline CDR1 reads KGHSH; CDR2 reads LQKENI. CDR3 length: 13 amino acids. The CDR3 protein is CASSADKNTEAFF. The CDR3 bases are TGTGCCAGCTCAGCAGACAAGAACACTGAAGCTTTCTTT.

The rearrangement joins TRBV5-1 to TRBJ2-5, with a weak D call TRBD2 (5 bases). CDR3 length: 13 residues. The germline gives CDR1 SGHRS, CDR2 YFSETQ. With 0 bases removed from V and 4 bases from J, the gap between germline ends came to 7 bases. In DNA form, the CDR3 reads TGCGCCAGCAGCTTGGAAGGGAGAGAGACCCAGTACTTC. This encodes CASSLEGRETQYF.

The V gene is TRBV28, the J gene TRBJ1-1; TRBD1 might be the D (5 bases). The length of the CDR3 is 14 residues. In germline, CDR1 is MDHEN, CDR2 SYDVKM. V was trimmed by 6 bases and J by 0 bases, leaving 11 bases between them. This CDR3 is CASSLAQVNTEAFF. The CDR3 nucleotides are TGTGCCAGCAGCCTTGCACAGGTGAACACTGAAGCTTTCTTT.

Comment on this clone: Other DNA sequences in this specimen translate into the identical CDR3. V is TRBV5-1 and J is TRBJ2-7; D is uncertain. The CDR3 spans 13 residues. Germline loops: CDR1 SGHRS, CDR2 YFSETQ. Trimming took off 0 bases at V and 3 bases at J, with 7 bases between the two ends. The CDR3 sequence is CASSLAGLYEQYF. CDR3 DNA sequence: TGCGCCAGCAGCTTGGCGGGCCTCTACGAGCAGTACTTC.

This rearrangement joins TRBV5-4 to TRBJ1-2; maybe TRBD1 (5 bases). V lost 5 bases, J lost 4 bases, and 18 bases lay in between. CDR3 length: 15 residues. Germline V CDR1 and CDR2: SGHNT, YYREEE (reference sequence). The CDR3 loop is CASRAAGGGVYGYTF. The CDR3, as DNA: TGTGCCAGCAGGGCGGCCGGGGGTGGGGTCTATGGCTACACCTTC.

The chain has TRBV5-1 and TRBJ2-3; 7 bases line up with TRBD1. This CDR3 is 15 amino acids long. Looked up from germline, CDR1 is SGHRS and CDR2 is YFSETQ. The J segment lost 2 bases and the V segment lost 2 bases, leaving 5 bases of the junction unmatched. The CDR3 loop reads CASSLRQGVTDTQYF. The CDR3 region has the DNA TGCGCCAGCAGCTTAAGGCAGGGGGTCACAGATACGCAGTATTTT.

This chain uses TRBV27 with TRBJ2-7; D is uncertain. CDR3 length: 13 amino acids. Germline loops: CDR1 MNHEY, CDR2 SMNVEV (reference sequence). Trimming left V 6 bases short and J 1 base short, with 10 bases between. The CDR3 spells CASRVTASYEQYF. The CDR3 DNA is TGTGCCAGCAGGGTCACGGCTTCCTACGAGCAGTACTTC.

The chain joins TRBV7-9 to TRBJ1-2; possible D gene TRBD1, 5 bases. V lost 1 base and J 6 bases, leaving 12 bases between the germline ends. Germline CDR1 and CDR2: SEHNR and FQNEAQ (reference sequence). This CDR3 spans 14 amino acids. CDR3 loop: CASSLVAEGDGYTF. The CDR3, as DNA: TGTGCCAGCAGCTTAGTAGCGGAAGGGGATGGCTACACCTTC.

The V gene is TRBV10-2, the J gene TRBJ2-1; a possible D gene is TRBD1 (5 bases). The V gene lost 5 bases and the J gene lost 7 bases, with 24 bases spanning the gap. Germline CDR1 and CDR2: WSHSY and SAAADI. The CDR3 runs to 17 residues. Written as DNA, the CDR3 is TGCGCCAGCAGTAAATCCCAGGGTATAGGCCACACGAATGAGCAGTTCTTC. Amino acids: CASSKSQGIGHTNEQFF.

The genes are TRBV25-1 and TRBJ1-5; no clear D. CDR3 length equals 13 residues. The V gene lost 3 bases and the J gene lost 9 bases, with 12 bases spanning the gap. The germline CDR1 and CDR2 sequences are MGHDK and SYGVNS. The DNA for the CDR3 is TGTGCCAGCAGTGAGGTGGGGTTCGGGCCCCAGCATTTT. Its protein product is CASSEVGFGPQHF.

This sequence joins TRBV5-1 and TRBJ2-3, with 8 bases matching TRBD2. J lost 5 bases, V lost 2 bases, and 16 bases had no gene match. This CDR3 has 18 amino acids. Germline lookup yields CDR1 SGHRS and CDR2 YFSETQ. The CDR3 DNA is TGCGCCAGCAGCTTTATTCTAGCGGGTATTCCCGGGCGAGATACGCAGTATTTT. It yields the protein CASSFILAGIPGRDTQYF.

This clone was seen only once. This chain connects TRBV6-1 to TRBJ2-1; the D gene could be TRBD1 or TRBD2 (6 bases each). Germline V gene data show CDR1 as MNHNS and CDR2 as SASEGT. The CDR3 sequence is 13 residues long. V lost 3 bases to trimming and J lost 9 bases, with 12 bases between them. In DNA, the CDR3 is TGTGCCAGCAGTGATGGGGGGCGGTCTGAGCAGTTCTTC. Its translation is CASSDGGRSEQFF.

Here the CDR3 reads CASSDPGLTSNQPQHF. The CDR3 nucleotides are TGTGCCAGCAGTGATCCGGGACTAACTAGCAATCAGCCCCAGCATTTT. The chain employs TRBV6-1 and TRBJ1-5; perhaps TRBD1 as D (5 bases). The V and J ends lost 3 bases and 0 bases respectively, with 12 bases between them. Germline V lookup: CDR1 MNHNS, CDR2 SASEGT. The CDR3 spans 16 residues.

This chain uses TRBV27 with TRBJ1-4; TRBD1 matches 7 bases. Germline values: CDR1 MNHEY, CDR2 SMNVEV (reference sequence). The CDR3 runs to 14 residues. V lost 6 bases, J lost 5 bases, and 6 bases stayed unmatched. The CDR3, as DNA: TGTGCCAGCAGCCACCAGGGGGGGAATGAAAAACTGTTTTTT. It is translated as CASSHQGGNEKLFF.

The chain combines TRBV7-9 with TRBJ1-1, with 11 nucleotides matching TRBD1. The CDR3 length is 15 residues. V shed 0 bases, J shed 8 bases, and the junction held 5 bases outside the gene matches. Germline CDR1 and CDR2: SEHNR and FQNEAQ (reference sequence). The CDR3 loop is CASSLARTGGREAFF. CDR3 bases: TGTGCCAGCAGCTTAGCACGGACAGGGGGCCGGGAAGCTTTCTTT. Full variable domain (missing parts from reference TRBV7-9 and TRBJ1-1): DTGVSQNPRHKITKRGQNVTFRCDPISEHNRLYWYRQTLGQGPEFLTYFQNEAQLEKSRLLSDRFSAERPKGSFSTLEIQRTEQGDSAMYLCASSLARTGGREAFFGQGTRLTVV.

The chain joins TRBV19 to TRBJ1-2; TRBD1 agrees at 7 bases. The CDR3 sequence is 13 residues long. Germline V gene sequence: CDR1 LNHDA, CDR2 SQIVND (reference sequence). V shed 9 bases and J 2 bases; nucleotides not matched to a gene: 6. CDR3 sequence reads: CASRQGINYGYTF. CDR3 coding DNA: TGTGCCAGCAGACAGGGTATAAACTATGGCTACACCTTC.

In its sample, this clone was seen once. V usage is TRBV6-5 and J usage is TRBJ1-5; D is perhaps TRBD1 (5 bases). V shed 2 bases and J shed 3 bases, with 8 bases lying between them. Germline CDR1 and CDR2: MNHEY and SVGAGI. CDR3 length: 14 residues. The DNA of the CDR3 is TGTGCCAGCAGTTACCGACAGACCAATCAGCCCCAGCATTTT. Its protein is CASSYRQTNQPQHF.

The CDR3 bases are TGTGCCAGCAGTCCGGACAGAACCTATGGCTACACCTTC. Translated, it gives CASSPDRTYGYTF. The genes are TRBV2 and TRBJ1-2; D possibly corresponds to TRBD1 (6 bases). Germline V gives CDR1 SNHLY, CDR2 FYNNEI. This CDR3 region has 13 residues. V lost 5 bases and J lost 4, with 11 bases in between.

This sequence joins TRBV19 and TRBJ1-5; D call uncertain. V was shortened by 1 base and J by 0 bases, with 7 bases between the two germline ends. The CDR3 is made up of 15 amino acids. Germline V gives CDR1 LNHDA, CDR2 SQIVND (reference sequence). The CDR3 DNA sequence: TGTGCCAGTAGTATAGGACAAATTAGCAATCAGCCCCAGCATTTT. Protein product: CASSIGQISNQPQHF.

The rearrangement joins TRBV6-1 to TRBJ1-1; D perhaps matches TRBD1 (6 bases). CDR1 is MNHNS, CDR2 SASEGT, per germline. This CDR3 is 16 amino acids long. V was shortened by 4 bases and J by 3 bases, with 18 bases between the two germline ends. CDR3 in amino acids: CASSGGSGRGDTEAFF. CDR3 nucleotide sequence: TGTGCCAGCAGTGGGGGATCTGGCAGGGGAGACACTGAAGCTTTCTTT.

The genes are TRBV11-3 and TRBJ2-2, with D tentatively TRBD1 or TRBD2 (5 bases each). Trimming stripped 5 bases from V and 0 bases from J, with 16 bases between. This CDR3 comprises 17 residues. Germline lookup yields CDR1 SGHNT and CDR2 YENEEA. The CDR3 DNA is TGTGCCAGCAGCACCACCAAAGGGACGGCGAACACCGGGGAGCTGTTTTTT. Translation: CASSTTKGTANTGELFF.

The rearrangement links TRBV19 to TRBJ2-7; weak D call: TRBD1 (5 bases). Trimming shortened V by 6 bases and J by 5 bases, and 14 bases separated the two germline ends. Germline V lookup: CDR1 LNHDA, CDR2 SQIVND (reference sequence). CDR3 length equals 13 residues. The CDR3 coding sequence is TGTGCCAGTAGGGCAGGGAACTTCCACGAGCAGTACTTC. Its protein is CASRAGNFHEQYF. Full variable domain (remainder filled in from reference TRBV19 and TRBJ2-7): DGGITQSPKYLFRKEGQNVTLSCEQNLNHDAMYWYRQDPGQGLRLIYYSQIVNDFQKGDIAEGYSVSREKKESFPLTVTSAQKNPTAFYLCASRAGNFHEQYFGPGTRLTVT.

This clone has more than one count but fewer than ten. The rearrangement joins TRBV4-1 to TRBJ1-4; no clear D. The CDR3 length is 17 residues. CDR1 MGHRA and CDR2 YSYEKL come from the germline V gene. The V and J ends lost 3 bases and 8 bases respectively, with 22 bases between them. The CDR3 coding sequence is TGCGCCAGCAGCCAGGGTACCACTTGGAGAGCACGCGAAAAACTGTTTTTT. Its protein is CASSQGTTWRAREKLFF.

This chain connects TRBV18 to TRBJ1-3, with D possibly TRBD1 on 6 matching bases. In germline, CDR1 is KGHSH, CDR2 LQKENI. The CDR3 is 14 amino acids. The ends were cut back, 7 bases at V and 8 bases at J, with 18 bases in the middle. In DNA, the CDR3 is TGTGCCAGCTTAAGGAGCAGGGGCGAGGACACCATATATTTT. This encodes CASLRSRGEDTIYF.

The chain couples TRBV7-9 to TRBJ2-2, with 9 bases that match TRBD2. Germline CDR1 SEHNR, CDR2 FQNEAQ (reference sequence). The CDR3 totals 18 residues. V gave up 5 bases and J gave up 7 bases; unmatched junction bases: 17. The chain's CDR3 is CASSPPAPASGKVGELFF. The CDR3 nucleotides read TGTGCCAGCAGCCCACCCGCCCCGGCTAGCGGGAAAGTCGGGGAGCTGTTTTTT.

This chain joins TRBV7-9 and TRBJ2-1; 11 bases are a match to TRBD2. The CDR3 has 14 residues. CDR1 is SEHNR, CDR2 FQNEAQ, per germline (reference sequence). V shed 6 bases, J shed 4 bases, and the junction held 2 bases outside the gene matches. In DNA, the CDR3 is TGTGCCAGCAGTCGACTAGCGGGGTACAATGAGCAGTTCTTC. It yields the protein CASSRLAGYNEQFF.

The chain combines TRBV27 with TRBJ1-1, with 8 nucleotides matching TRBD1. V lost 4 bases, J lost 4 bases, and 5 bases stayed unmatched. Germline loops: CDR1 MNHEY, CDR2 SMNVEV (reference sequence). The CDR3 has 14 amino acids. This chain's CDR3 is CASSYTGGGTEAFF. The CDR3 DNA sequence: TGTGCCAGCAGTTATACAGGGGGAGGCACTGAAGCTTTCTTT.

J is TRBJ1-5 and V is TRBV6-5; weak D call: TRBD1 (5 bases). Germline V CDR1 and CDR2: MNHEY, SVGAGI. This CDR3 comprises 13 residues. The germline V and J ends were trimmed by 5 bases and 2 bases, with 7 bases remaining between them. CDR3: CASSRTRNQPQHF. Written as DNA, the CDR3 is TGTGCCAGCAGTCGGACACGCAATCAGCCCCAGCATTTT.

The genes are TRBV7-3 and TRBJ1-1; 8 positions match TRBD1. J gave up 4 bases and V 5 bases, and 3 bases lay outside the gene matches. This CDR3 spans 13 amino acids. Germline V lookup: CDR1 SGHTA, CDR2 FQGTGA. The CDR3 loop is CASSQTGGTEAFF. The CDR3 DNA reads TGTGCCAGCAGCCAAACAGGGGGCACTGAAGCTTTCTTT.